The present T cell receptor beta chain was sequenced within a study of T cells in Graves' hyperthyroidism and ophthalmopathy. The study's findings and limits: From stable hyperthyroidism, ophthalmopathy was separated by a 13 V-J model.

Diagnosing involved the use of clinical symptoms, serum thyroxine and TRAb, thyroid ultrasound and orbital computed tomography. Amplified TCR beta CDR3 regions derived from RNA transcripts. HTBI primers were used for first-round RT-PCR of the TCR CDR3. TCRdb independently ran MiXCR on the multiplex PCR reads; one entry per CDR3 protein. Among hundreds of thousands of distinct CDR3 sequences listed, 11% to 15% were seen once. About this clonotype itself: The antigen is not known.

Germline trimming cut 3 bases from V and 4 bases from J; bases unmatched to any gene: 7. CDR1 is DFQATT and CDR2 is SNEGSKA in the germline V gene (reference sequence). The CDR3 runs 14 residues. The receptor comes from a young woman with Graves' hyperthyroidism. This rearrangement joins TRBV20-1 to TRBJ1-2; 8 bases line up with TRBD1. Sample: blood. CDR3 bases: TGCAGTGCTAGTCCAGGACAGGGTTCCTATGGCTACACCTTC. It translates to CSASPGQGSYGYTF.